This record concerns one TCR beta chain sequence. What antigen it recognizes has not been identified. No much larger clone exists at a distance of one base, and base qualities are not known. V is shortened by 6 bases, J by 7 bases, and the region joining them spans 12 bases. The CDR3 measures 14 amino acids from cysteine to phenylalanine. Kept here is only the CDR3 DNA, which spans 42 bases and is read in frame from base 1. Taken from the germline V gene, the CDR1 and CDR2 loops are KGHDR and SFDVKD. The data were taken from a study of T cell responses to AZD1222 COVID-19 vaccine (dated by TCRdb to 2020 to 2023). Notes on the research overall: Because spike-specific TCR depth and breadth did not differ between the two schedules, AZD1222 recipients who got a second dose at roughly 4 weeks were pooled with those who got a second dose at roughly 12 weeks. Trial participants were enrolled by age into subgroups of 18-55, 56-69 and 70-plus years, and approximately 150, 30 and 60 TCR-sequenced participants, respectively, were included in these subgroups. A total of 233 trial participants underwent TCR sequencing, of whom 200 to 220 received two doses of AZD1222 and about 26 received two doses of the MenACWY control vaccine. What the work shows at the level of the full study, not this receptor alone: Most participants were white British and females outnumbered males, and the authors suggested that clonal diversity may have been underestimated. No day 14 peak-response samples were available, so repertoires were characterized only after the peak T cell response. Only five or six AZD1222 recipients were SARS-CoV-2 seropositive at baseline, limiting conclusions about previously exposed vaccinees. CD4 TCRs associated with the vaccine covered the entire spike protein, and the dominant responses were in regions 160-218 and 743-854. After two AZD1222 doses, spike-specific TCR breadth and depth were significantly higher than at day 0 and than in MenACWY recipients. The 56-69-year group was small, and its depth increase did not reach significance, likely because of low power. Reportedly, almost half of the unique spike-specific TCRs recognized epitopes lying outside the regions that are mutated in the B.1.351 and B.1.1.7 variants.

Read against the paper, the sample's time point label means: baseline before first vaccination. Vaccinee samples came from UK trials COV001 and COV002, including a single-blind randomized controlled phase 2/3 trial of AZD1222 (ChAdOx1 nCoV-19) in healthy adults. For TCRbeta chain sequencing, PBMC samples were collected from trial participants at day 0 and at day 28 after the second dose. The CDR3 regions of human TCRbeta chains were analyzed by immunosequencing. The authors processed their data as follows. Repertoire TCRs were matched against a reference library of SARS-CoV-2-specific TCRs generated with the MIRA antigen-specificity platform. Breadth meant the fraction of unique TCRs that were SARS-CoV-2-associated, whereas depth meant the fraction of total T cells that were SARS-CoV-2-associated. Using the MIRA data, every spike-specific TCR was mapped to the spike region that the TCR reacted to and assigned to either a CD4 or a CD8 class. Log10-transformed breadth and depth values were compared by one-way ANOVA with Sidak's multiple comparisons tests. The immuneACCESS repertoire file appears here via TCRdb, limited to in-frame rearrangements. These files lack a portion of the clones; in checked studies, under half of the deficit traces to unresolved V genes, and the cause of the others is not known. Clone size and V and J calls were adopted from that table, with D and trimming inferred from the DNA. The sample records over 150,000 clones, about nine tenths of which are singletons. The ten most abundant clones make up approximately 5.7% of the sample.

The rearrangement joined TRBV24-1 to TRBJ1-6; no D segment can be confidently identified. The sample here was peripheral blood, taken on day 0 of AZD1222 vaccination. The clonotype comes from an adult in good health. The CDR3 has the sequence CATSSGFPNSPLHF. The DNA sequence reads TGTGCCACCAGTTCCGGGTTCCCAAATTCACCCCTCCACTTT.